This is a list of T cell receptor beta chains from one sample in a study of monozygotic twins with inflammatory bowel disease. Using the 5' RACE reads, TCRdb records one entry per CDR3 protein without DNA. The sample holds some 400,000 distinct CDR3 sequences. The sequenced sample consisted of blood. These receptors were obtained from a human donor with ulcerative colitis or Crohn's disease, or a healthy co-twin of an affected twin (not recorded which). CDR3s include the opening cysteine and the closing phenylalanine or tryptophan.

v_call: TRBV4-2; j_call: TRBJ2-1; cdr3_aa: CASSQPPGLAVVEQFF
v_call: TRBV6-5; j_call: TRBJ1-5; cdr3_aa: CASSFGQGVYPQHF
v_call: TRBV7-2; j_call: TRBJ2-1; cdr3_aa: CASSLGTSVNEQFF
v_call: TRBV7-3; j_call: TRBJ2-3; cdr3_aa: CASSLMAGTSTDTQYF
v_call: TRBV9; j_call: TRBJ2-3; cdr3_aa: CASSVAKGGGPTSTDTQYF
v_call: TRBV10-3; j_call: TRBJ1-1; cdr3_aa: CAITGLLNTEAFF
v_call: TRBV20-1; j_call: TRBJ2-3; cdr3_aa: CSAREPGQGVLDTQYF
v_call: TRBV14; j_call: TRBJ2-2; cdr3_aa: CASSQTGTGATGELFF
v_call: TRBV7-2; j_call: TRBJ2-5; cdr3_aa: CASSFAGTGTQYF
v_call: TRBV20-1; j_call: TRBJ2-1; cdr3_aa: CSAGEIAGDYYNEQFF
v_call: TRBV28; j_call: TRBJ2-1; cdr3_aa: CASTGYNEQFF